A single sample gave rise to the 2 T cell receptor beta chains below, sequenced in a study of T-cell reconstitution after alpha-beta-depleted transplantation in children. This sample's TCRbeta library carried unique molecular identifier barcodes. TCRdb re-called the PCR reads with MiXCR, one entry per CDR3 protein. The sample carries more than 300,000 distinct CDR3 sequences, under 20% recorded once. This specimen consisted of PBMCs, mostly from graft donor cells, obtained 360 days after TCRalphabeta/CD19-depleted stem cell transplant. These TCRs come from a male patient aged 2-15 years who had a stem cell transplant for acute lymphoblastic leukemia, so the T cells may come from the graft donor.

This clonotype was seen at least ten times. The V and J genes are TRBV27 and TRBJ1-2; tentatively, D is TRBD1 (5 bases). V was shortened by 0 bases and J by 7 bases, with 18 bases between the two germline ends. The CDR3 extends over 16 amino acids. Germline lookup yields CDR1 MNHEY and CDR2 SMNVEV (reference sequence). CDR3 nucleotides: TGTGCCAGCAGTTTATCCCTACCGGGACTGGGGGGTGGCTACACCTTC. This encodes CASSLSLPGLGGGYTF.

About this clonotype itself: A much larger clone differs from this one at a single base, so this may be a read error. This chain joins TRBV6-1 and TRBJ1-3, with 7 bases matching TRBD1. The CDR3 consists of 14 residues. The J segment lost 2 bases and the V segment lost 10 bases, leaving 8 bases of the junction unmatched. Germline CDR1 reads MNHNS; CDR2 reads SASEGT. The chain's CDR3 is CAIRDQGAGNTIYF. CDR3 bases: TGTGCCATCAGAGACCAGGGGGCTGGAAACACCATATATTTT.